This T cell receptor beta chain was retrieved from a study of blood T cell repertoires in COVID-19. Study-wide background: The United States, Italy and Spain were the sources of the acute and convalescent COVID-19 samples. PBMCs, B-cell-depleted T cells, or T cells were the source of the cDNA or gDNA that made up the material.

Authors' data handling: Amplifying reference gene primers gave estimates of nucleated cell counts. Using immunoSEQ multiplex PCR, the repertoire was profiled, and TCRdb retains in-frame clones only, with some absent. The DNA gave D and trimming, while V, J and clone size come from that table. The table lists roughly 100,000 clones, approximately 80% of them singletons. Germline values: CDR1 SGHTA, CDR2 FQGNSA. V gave up 1 base and J gave up 0 bases; unmatched junction bases: 11. This CDR3 is built from 19 residues. Sequenced input: peripheral blood. The chain carries TRBV7-2 and TRBJ2-7; 11 nucleotides align to TRBD2. This TCR derives from a human donor in a cohort sampled during active COVID-19. CDR3 protein: CASSLVPGLAAQSSYEQYF. CDR3 DNA: TGTGCCAGCAGCTTAGTTCCGGGACTAGCGGCGCAATCCTCCTACGAGCAGTACTTC.